This is a list of T cell receptor beta chains from one sample in a study of CD8+ T cells in alopecia areata. Here immunoSEQ multiplex PCR was the method, and the copy in TCRdb shows in-frame clones only, minus some. Of some 170,000 clones in the sample, about 55% were seen once. The material was CD8+ T cells sorted from blood, obtained at week 24, from a patient treated with tofacitinib. All receptors derive from a human donor with alopecia areata. The CDR3 runs from the conserved cysteine through the conserved F or W. A D gene is named only where the DNA matches it firmly. Rows may omit the clone size; those that give it use once, few, many or a size class.

abundance,d_gene,v_gene,j_gene,CDR3aa,CDR3nt
once,.,TRBV11-2,TRBJ2-7,CASSLYQGTYEQYF,TGTGCCAGCAGCTTATATCAGGGTACCTACGAGCAGTACTTC
.,.,TRBV11-2,TRBJ2-7,CASSPSGSVVHEQYF,TGTGCCAGCAGCCCTTCGGGTAGCGTCGTTCACGAGCAGTACTTC
once,.,TRBV9,TRBJ1-1,CASSAGTNTEAFF,TGTGCCAGCAGCGCCGGGACGAACACTGAAGCTTTCTTT
.,.,TRBV7-2,TRBJ2-6,CASSPLQSRYSGANVLTF,TGTGCCAGCAGCCCCCTACAGAGCCGCTACTCTGGGGCCAACGTCCTGACTTTC
.,.,TRBV20-1,TRBJ1-2,CSAPYGYTF,TGCAGTGCACCCTATGGCTACACCTTC
.,.,TRBV2,TRBJ1-4,CAYRREKKLFF,TGTGCCTATCGAAGGGAGAAAAAACTGTTTTTT
.,.,TRBV7-8,TRBJ1-5,CASSLGGDQPQHF,TGTGCCAGCAGCTTGGGGGGGGATCAGCCCCAGCATTTT
.,.,TRBV29-1,TRBJ2-7,CSVEGLDGVNYEQYF,TGCAGCGTTGAAGGATTGGACGGAGTGAACTACGAGCAGTACTTC
.,.,TRBV6-4,TRBJ1-1,CASSDGISEAFF,TGTGCCAGCAGTGACGGGATCTCTGAAGCTTTCTTT
.,.,TRBV5-1,TRBJ2-7,CASSLDRTYEQYF,TGCGCCAGCAGCTTGGACAGAACCTACGAGCAGTACTTC
few,.,TRBV29-1,TRBJ2-3,CSVKGTDTQYF,TGCAGCGTTAAGGGCACAGATACGCAGTATTTT
few,.,TRBV29-1,TRBJ1-2,CSVEFRNSNYGYTF,TGCAGCGTTGAGTTCAGAAATTCTAACTATGGCTACACCTTC
.,TRBD1,TRBV5-6,TRBJ2-7,CASSPGQGSPLTGEQYF,TGTGCCAGCAGCCCCGGACAGGGGTCACCTCTAACGGGAGAGCAGTACTTC
.,.,TRBV29-1,TRBJ2-6,CSVMRSEAGANVLTF,TGCAGCGTAATGCGGTCAGAGGCTGGGGCCAACGTCCTGACTTTC
once,.,TRBV5-6,TRBJ1-4,CASSSDRGYEKLFF,TGTGCCAGCAGCTCTGACCGAGGGTATGAAAAACTGTTTTTT
.,.,TRBV30,TRBJ1-4,CAWSTGGATNEKLFF,TGTGCCTGGAGTACGGGAGGAGCAACTAATGAAAAACTGTTTTTT
few,TRBD2,TRBV11-3,TRBJ2-3,CASSLLADSTDTQYF,TGTGCCAGCAGCTTACTAGCGGATAGCACAGATACGCAGTATTTT
.,.,TRBV4-3,TRBJ1-1,CASSQDVMNTEAFF,TGCGCCAGCAGCCAAGATGTAATGAACACTGAAGCTTTCTTT
.,TRBD1,TRBV11-2,TRBJ2-1,CARSSRWDRGQSGHNEQFF,TGTGCCAGAAGCTCACGGTGGGACAGGGGACAAAGCGGGCACAATGAGCAGTTCTTC
few,.,TRBV30,TRBJ1-1,CAWSAQRGTEAFF,TGTGCCTGGAGTGCCCAAAGGGGGACTGAAGCTTTCTTT
.,TRBD1,TRBV29-1,TRBJ1-1,CSAVSGQGIAFF,TGCAGCGCCGTATCGGGACAGGGCATCGCTTTCTTT
.,TRBD1,TRBV5-1,TRBJ2-2,CASSATGTGASTGELFF,TGCGCCAGCAGCGCTACCGGGACAGGGGCCTCCACCGGGGAGCTGTTTTTT
.,TRBD2,TRBV30,TRBJ2-5,CAWSVGGGIETQYF,TGTGCCTGGAGTGTAGGCGGGGGTATAGAGACCCAGTACTTC
.,TRBD2,TRBV27,TRBJ2-1,CASSVQGLAGDYNEQFF,TGTGCCAGCAGTGTGCAGGGACTAGCGGGGGACTACAATGAGCAGTTCTTC
.,TRBD2,TRBV19,TRBJ2-1,CASSGASGPYNEQFF,TGTGCCAGTAGTGGCGCTAGCGGACCTTACAATGAGCAGTTCTTC
.,.,TRBV25-1,TRBJ1-1,CASRAGINTEAFF,TGTGCCAGCAGGGCGGGAATTAACACTGAAGCTTTCTTT
.,.,TRBV4-3,TRBJ1-2,CASSQDRGGRSFGYTF,TGCGCCAGCAGCCAAGATCGTGGGGGGCGATCCTTCGGCTACACCTTC
once,.,TRBV5-6,TRBJ2-7,CASSQAGEQYF,TGTGCCAGCAGCCAAGCAGGCGAGCAGTACTTC
.,.,TRBV15,TRBJ1-5,CATSRDRRQPQHF,TGTGCCACCAGCAGAGATAGAAGGCAGCCCCAGCATTTT
.,.,TRBV28,TRBJ1-1,CASDQGTTEAFF,TGTGCCAGCGATCAAGGGACGACTGAAGCTTTCTTT
.,.,TRBV2,TRBJ2-2,CASSDPADANTGELFF,TGTGCCAGCAGTGATCCGGCAGACGCGAACACCGGGGAGCTGTTTTTT
.,.,TRBV6-5,TRBJ1-1,CASSPTGTVAFF,TGTGCCAGCAGCCCTACCGGGACGGTAGCTTTCTTT
.,.,TRBV2,TRBJ1-6,CASSETVYNSPLHF,TGTGCCAGCAGTGAAACAGTCTATAATTCACCCCTCCACTTT
.,.,TRBV4-3,TRBJ2-3,CASSQGIPNTDTQYF,TGCGCCAGCAGCCAAGGCATACCGAACACAGATACGCAGTATTTT
.,.,TRBV13,TRBJ2-1,CASSLWDGSNEQFF,TGTGCCAGCAGCCTATGGGACGGAAGTAATGAGCAGTTCTTC
few,.,TRBV4-1,TRBJ2-7,CASSQVVRADYEQYF,TGCGCCAGCAGCCAAGTTGTTCGTGCAGACTACGAGCAGTACTTC
.,.,TRBV5-1,TRBJ1-1,CASSPGRSNTEAFF,TGCGCCAGCAGCCCCGGACGGTCGAACACTGAAGCTTTCTTT
few,.,TRBV11-2,TRBJ2-2,CASSLPQESGELFF,TGTGCCAGCAGCTTACCCCAGGAATCCGGGGAGCTGTTTTTT
.,TRBD1,TRBV30,TRBJ2-7,CAWSEGQGANYEQYF,TGTGCCTGGAGTGAGGGACAGGGGGCCAACTACGAGCAGTACTTC
.,.,TRBV5-1,TRBJ2-3,CASSSRGDTQYF,TGCGCCAGCAGCTCTCGGGGAGATACGCAGTATTTT
few,.,TRBV2,TRBJ1-6,CASSEEGWSSYNSPLHF,TGTGCCAGCAGTGAAGAGGGTTGGAGCTCCTATAATTCACCCCTCCACTTT
.,.,TRBV7-7,TRBJ2-1,CASSLGTRNEQFF,TGTGCCAGCAGCTTAGGAACACGCAATGAGCAGTTCTTC
.,.,TRBV4-2,TRBJ2-5,CASSPTLGVGETQYF,TGTGCCAGCAGCCCAACTCTAGGGGTAGGAGAGACCCAGTACTTC
once,TRBD1,TRBV9,TRBJ1-2,CATSPGTGGYGYTF,TGTGCCACCAGTCCCGGGACAGGGGGATATGGCTACACCTTC
.,TRBD1,TRBV29-1,TRBJ1-2,CSVAGQGKEGYTF,TGCAGCGTTGCGGGACAGGGGAAAGAGGGCTACACCTTC
.,.,TRBV4-3,TRBJ1-5,CASSQDLGTTDTQHF,TGCGCCAGCAGCCAAGATTTGGGTACGACAGATACGCAGCATTTT
.,.,TRBV20-1,TRBJ2-1,CSAVITGEQFF,TGCAGTGCTGTTATAACTGGAGAGCAGTTCTTC
few,.,TRBV6-1,TRBJ1-2,CASSETSGGYGYTF,TGTGCCAGCAGTGAGACCTCGGGGGGCTATGGCTACACCTTC
.,.,TRBV4-1,TRBJ1-2,CASSQEDQNYGYTF,TGCGCCAGCAGCCAAGAGGACCAGAACTATGGCTACACCTTC
.,.,TRBV27,TRBJ2-5,CASSGSPETQYF,TGTGCCAGCAGTGGTTCGCCAGAGACCCAGTACTTC
.,.,TRBV7-8,TRBJ1-5,CASSLAIGRNTNQPQHF,TGTGCCAGCAGCTTAGCAATAGGCCGGAATACTAATCAGCCCCAGCATTTT
.,.,TRBV2,TRBJ1-2,CASSETPGRNYGYTF,TGTGCCAGCAGTGAAACCCCCGGCCGGAACTATGGCTACACCTTC
.,.,TRBV11-2,TRBJ2-1,CASSSYRASYNEQFF,TGTGCCAGCAGCTCATACAGGGCTTCCTACAATGAGCAGTTCTTC
few,TRBD1,TRBV29-1,TRBJ2-7,CSVEEPRKQGSYEQYF,TGCAGCGTTGAAGAACCGCGCAAACAGGGGAGCTACGAGCAGTACTTC
.,TRBD2,TRBV10-3,TRBJ2-7,CAIRNAGGDYEQYF,TGTGCCATCCGAAACGCGGGGGGTGACTACGAGCAGTACTTC